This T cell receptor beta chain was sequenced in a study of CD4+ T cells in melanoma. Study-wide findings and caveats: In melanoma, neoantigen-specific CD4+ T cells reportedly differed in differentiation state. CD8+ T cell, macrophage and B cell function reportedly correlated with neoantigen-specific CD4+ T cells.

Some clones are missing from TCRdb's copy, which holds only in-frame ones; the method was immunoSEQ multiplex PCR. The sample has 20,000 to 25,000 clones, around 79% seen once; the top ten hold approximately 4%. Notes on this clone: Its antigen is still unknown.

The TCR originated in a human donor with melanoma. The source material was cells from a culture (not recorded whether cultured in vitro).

The CDR3 loop is CAWMKARYGYTF. In DNA form, the CDR3 reads TGTGCCTGGATGAAGGCCCGCTATGGCTACACCTTC. The rearrangement uses TRBV30 and TRBJ1-2, with no clear D. Trimming took 4 bases from V and 4 from J, leaving 10 bases between them. The CDR3 runs 12 residues. The V gene's germline CDR1 is GTSNPN and CDR2 SVGIG (reference sequence).